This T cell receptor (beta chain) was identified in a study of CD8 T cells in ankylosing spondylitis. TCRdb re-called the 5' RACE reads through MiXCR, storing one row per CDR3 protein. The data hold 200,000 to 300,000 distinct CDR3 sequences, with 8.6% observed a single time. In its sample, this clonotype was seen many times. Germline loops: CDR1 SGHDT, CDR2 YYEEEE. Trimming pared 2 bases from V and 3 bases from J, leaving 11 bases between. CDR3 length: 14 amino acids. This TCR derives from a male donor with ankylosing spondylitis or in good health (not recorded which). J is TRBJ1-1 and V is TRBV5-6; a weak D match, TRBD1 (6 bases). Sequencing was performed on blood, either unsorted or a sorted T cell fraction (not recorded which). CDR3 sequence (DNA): TGTGCCAGCAGCTTAGAACAGGGCCACACTGAAGCTTTCTTT. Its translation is CASSLEQGHTEAFF.